Below, 31 T cell receptor beta chains from the same sample are listed, as sequenced in a study of human T cells and chemical hapten exposure. TCRdb used MiXCR to reprocess the RACE reads, holding one entry per CDR3 protein. Of 180,000 or so distinct CDR3 sequences listed, about 14% are singletons. Time point indicated: patch test 1, 2 weeks after DPC sensitization. Treatment in this sample: therapeutic diphenylcyclopropenone sensitization with weekly scalp DPC. The sequencing here drew on whole blood, taken in connection with sensitization to the hapten diphenylcyclopropenone (DPC). These receptor sequences come from a woman in her 30s with alopecia areata. Some clones in this sample may be carry-over from other donors' samples.

This clonotype was found a few times. The chain combines TRBV27 with TRBJ2-1; the D call may be TRBD1 or TRBD2 (5 bases each). Germline V gene sequence: CDR1 MNHEY, CDR2 SMNVEV (reference sequence). CDR3 length: 13 amino acids. Between the trimmed V and J ends, which lost 5 bases and 15 bases, there was a span of 20 bases. Here the CDR3 reads CASSPAGTSSRFF. CDR3 nucleotides: TGTGCCAGCAGTCCCGCCGGGACCTCATCCCGGTTCTTC.

This clonotype was observed a handful of times. The chain uses TRBV20-1 and TRBJ1-2; D is ambiguous. The CDR3 is 13 amino acids. Germline CDR1 reads DFQATT; CDR2 reads SNEGSKA (reference sequence). V gave up 6 bases and J gave up 0 bases, with 11 bases separating them. The CDR3 spells CSAQRQTNYGYTF. The CDR3 bases are TGCAGTGCCCAAAGACAAACTAACTATGGCTACACCTTC.

This clonotype has ten or more counts. This rearrangement joins TRBV6-2 or TRBV6-3 to TRBJ2-1; a weak D match, TRBD2 (6 bases). The CDR3 runs to 13 residues. CDR1 MNHEY and CDR2 SVGEGT come from the germline V gene. Trimming took off 6 bases at V and 8 bases at J, with 14 bases between the two ends. The CDR3 nucleotides are TGTGCCAGCAGGAAGACTAGTTTGGATGAGCAGTTCTTC. Translating gives CASRKTSLDEQFF.

The chain recombines TRBV7-6 with TRBJ2-2; 8 positions agree with TRBD2. This CDR3 region has 15 residues. Looked up from germline, CDR1 is SGHVS and CDR2 is FNYEAQ. V shed 5 bases and J 0 bases; nucleotides not matched to a gene: 2. The CDR3 region has the DNA TGTGCCAGCAGCCGACTAGCGTCGAACACCGGGGAGCTGTTTTTT. It translates to CASSRLASNTGELFF.

This clonotype has more than one count but fewer than ten. V and J are TRBV3-1 and TRBJ2-7; 10 bases are a match to TRBD1. V shed 4 bases, J shed 4 bases, and the junction held 16 bases outside the gene matches. Germline V gene lookup returns CDR1 LGHDT and CDR2 YNNKEL (reference sequence). The CDR3 runs 18 residues. The CDR3 DNA follows: TGTGCCAGCAGCCGAAACATCCCCGGGACAGGGGCCTCGTACGAGCAGTACTTC. Protein: CASSRNIPGTGASYEQYF.

The CDR3 DNA reads TGTGCCAGCAGTGAAGTAGCGGGAGGGCCGTACGAGCAGTACTTC. Translated, it gives CASSEVAGGPYEQYF. This sequence joins TRBV6-6 and TRBJ2-7, with 11 positions matching TRBD2. The length of the CDR3 is 15 residues. Germline loops: CDR1 MNHNY, CDR2 SVGAGI (reference sequence). Trimming removed 5 bases from V and 4 bases from J; junction bases left unmatched: 7.

The CDR3: CASSEGRGSYNEQFF. The CDR3 DNA reads TGTGCCAGCAGTGAAGGCAGGGGCTCCTACAATGAGCAGTTCTTC. This chain links TRBV2 with TRBJ2-1; a weak D match, TRBD1 (6 bases). Germline V gene sequence: CDR1 SNHLY, CDR2 FYNNEI. This CDR3 comprises 15 residues. Between the trimmed V and J ends, which lost 1 base and 0 bases, there was a span of 7 bases.

This chain joins TRBV7-9 and TRBJ2-3, with D perhaps being TRBD1 or TRBD2 (6 bases each). Trimming pared 2 bases from V and 8 bases from J, leaving 17 bases between. The CDR3 is 15 amino acids. Germline loops: CDR1 SEHNR, CDR2 FQNEAQ (reference sequence). The CDR3 DNA follows: TGTGCCAGCAGCTTATCCGGAGGGGCACAGGGTACGCAGTATTTT. This encodes CASSLSGGAQGTQYF.

V usage is TRBV19 and J usage is TRBJ1-4, with 8 nucleotides matching TRBD1. The CDR3 contains 15 residues. Germline-derived CDR1 and CDR2 are LNHDA and SQIVND (reference sequence). The J segment lost 7 bases and the V segment lost 5 bases, leaving 9 bases of the junction unmatched. Written as DNA, the CDR3 is TGTGCCAGTAGTCCCAGGGGGCAGCGGCGTGAAAAACTGTTTTTT. Translating gives CASSPRGQRREKLFF.

The rearrangement links TRBV24-1 to TRBJ2-2; 7 positions match TRBD2. There are 15 residues in the CDR3. Germline assignment: CDR1 KGHDR and CDR2 SFDVKD. V was clipped by 1 base and J by 8 bases; unmatched bases: 6. CDR3: CATSDFRAGAGELFF. The CDR3 DNA reads as TGTGCCACCAGTGATTTCAGGGCGGGAGCTGGGGAGCTGTTTTTT.

Many counts were recorded for this clonotype. V is TRBV6-5 and J is TRBJ1-3; D ambiguous. Germline-derived CDR1 and CDR2 are MNHEY and SVGAGI. The CDR3 has 16 amino acids. Trimming cost V 3 bases and J 4 bases, with 16 bases left between them. The CDR3 coding sequence is TGTGCCAGCAGTTATCGGTTCGGATCGGGAGGAAACACCATATATTTT. Its translation is CASSYRFGSGGNTIYF.

The V and J genes are TRBV7-9 and TRBJ2-4; D is perhaps TRBD2 (6 bases). The CDR3 is 14 amino acids. Germline CDR1 and CDR2: SEHNR and FQNEAQ (reference sequence). Trimming removed 5 bases from V and 5 bases from J, with 13 bases in between. The CDR3 loop is CASSRLGTENIQYF. Here the CDR3 DNA reads TGTGCCAGCAGCCGACTTGGGACTGAAAACATTCAGTACTTC.

This clonotype has at least ten counts. V is TRBV10-3 and J is TRBJ2-2; D is uncertain. The CDR3 loop spans 14 amino acids. Deletions cut 2 bases from V and 4 bases from J, with 8 bases between. Germline V CDR1 and CDR2: ENHRY, SYGVKD. The CDR3 DNA sequence: TGTGCCATCAGTGAGGGGCAGCTCACCGGGGAGCTGTTTTTT. Its translation is CAISEGQLTGELFF.

The chain joins TRBV28 to TRBJ1-1, with D hard to call. The CDR3 totals 10 residues. The ends were cut back, 11 bases at V and 7 bases at J, with 11 bases in the middle. Germline assignment: CDR1 MDHEN and CDR2 SYDVKM. The CDR3 reads CACGLREAFF. CDR3 bases: TGTGCCTGTGGGCTCCGTGAAGCTTTCTTT.

This clonotype was picked up a small number of times. The J gene is TRBJ2-7, the V gene TRBV5-1; D may correspond to TRBD1 or TRBD2 (5 bases each). The germline CDR1 and CDR2 sequences are SGHRS and YFSETQ. V lost 0 bases and J 4 bases, leaving 14 bases between the germline ends. The CDR3 spans 15 residues. The chain's CDR3 is CASSLAALGGYEQYF. The CDR3 DNA follows: TGCGCCAGCAGCTTGGCCGCCCTTGGGGGTTACGAGCAGTACTTC.

This chain uses TRBV4-1 with TRBJ1-2; D gene uncertain. Trimming pared 0 bases from V and 4 bases from J, leaving 12 bases between. This CDR3 spans 15 amino acids. CDR1 and CDR2 (germline): MGHRA, YSYEKL. DNA of the CDR3: TGCGCCAGCAGCCAAGAAGGAACACCATTCTATGGCTACACCTTC. Its translation: CASSQEGTPFYGYTF.

This clonotype has a count of ten or more. The chain combines TRBV5-5 with TRBJ1-1; D perhaps matches TRBD1 (5 bases). This CDR3 contains 12 residues. Germline-derived CDR1 and CDR2 are SGHKS and YYEKEE (reference sequence). The V end was cut by 4 bases, the J end by 8 bases, with 12 bases between. The CDR3 sequence is CASSKGTGEAFF. CDR3 nucleotide sequence: TGTGCCAGCAGCAAGGGCACAGGAGAAGCTTTCTTT.

A few counts support this clonotype. This chain links TRBV7-8 with TRBJ2-7; D call uncertain. Germline V gene lookup returns CDR1 SGHVS and CDR2 FQNEAQ. The CDR3 consists of 12 residues. V was clipped by 5 bases and J by 7 bases, with 12 bases between them. This CDR3 reads CASSETYYEQYF. The CDR3 DNA is TGTGCCAGCAGCGAGACCTATTATGAGCAGTACTTC.

A few counts support this clonotype. The chain has TRBV20-1 and TRBJ2-1, with unresolved D. This CDR3 has 13 residues. Trimming took 4 bases from V and 2 from J, leaving 9 bases between them. CDR1 is DFQATT, CDR2 SNEGSKA, per germline (reference sequence). CDR3 DNA: TGCAGTGCTACTGGACGGACCTACAATGAGCAGTTCTTC. Amino acids: CSATGRTYNEQFF.

This clonotype was recorded a few times. The chain has TRBV30 and TRBJ1-4; D gene unclear. The V gene's germline CDR1 is GTSNPN and CDR2 SVGIG (reference sequence). There are 13 residues in the CDR3. Trimming stripped 2 bases from V and 8 bases from J, with 12 bases between. The CDR3 nucleotides are TGTGCCTGGAGTCTACCACCAGGAGAAAAACTGTTTTTT. Protein: CAWSLPPGEKLFF. The full variable domain, rest sourced from reference TRBV30 and TRBJ1-4, is SQTIHQWPATLVQPVGSPLSLECTVEGTSNPNLYWYRQAAGRGLQLLFYSVGIGQISSEVPQNLSASRPQDRQFILSSKKLLLSDSGFYLCAWSLPPGEKLFFGSGTQLSVL.

This clonotype was seen a few times. The V gene is TRBV29-1, the J gene TRBJ2-7; perhaps TRBD1 as D (6 bases). Trimming shortened V by 5 bases and J by 3 bases, and 14 bases separated the two germline ends. Germline values: CDR1 SQVTM, CDR2 ANQGSEA. CDR3 length: 13 residues. The CDR3 DNA follows: TGCAGCGTTATGACTGACAGGTACTACGAGCAGTACTTC. It specifies CSVMTDRYYEQYF.

The V call is TRBV19, the J call TRBJ2-5; no definite D call. V lost 3 bases to trimming and J lost 1 base, with 6 bases between them. CDR1 and CDR2 from the germline V gene are LNHDA and SQIVND (reference sequence). The length of the CDR3 is 13 residues. This chain's CDR3 is CASSITGQETQYF. As DNA, the CDR3 is TGTGCCAGTAGTATTACGGGCCAAGAGACCCAGTACTTC.

Only a few counts were recorded for this clonotype. The chain employs TRBV13 and TRBJ1-2; D not certain. This CDR3 comprises 17 residues. CDR1 is PRHDT and CDR2 is FYEKMQ in the germline V gene (reference sequence). V lost 5 bases and J lost 0, with 19 bases in between. DNA for the CDR3: TGTGCCAGCAGCCTTACCGAGGCGGGGTTTCCTAACTATGGCTACACCTTC. Its translation: CASSLTEAGFPNYGYTF.

J is TRBJ2-2 and V is TRBV28; D gene uncertain. The length of the CDR3 is 14 residues. CDR1 is MDHEN and CDR2 is SYDVKM in the germline V gene. Deletions cut 7 bases from V and 2 bases from J, with 11 bases between. The CDR3 DNA is TGTGCCAGCACGGTCGGCACTAACACCGGGGAGCTGTTTTTT. This sequence encodes CASTVGTNTGELFF.

This clonotype was counted only a few times. The chain is built from TRBV9 and TRBJ2-7; tentatively, D is TRBD1 (5 bases). V was trimmed by 4 bases and J by 6 bases, leaving 20 bases between them. Germline V gives CDR1 SGDLS, CDR2 YYNGEE. The CDR3 length is 15 residues. The CDR3 DNA reads TGTGCCAGCAGCCTTGGGGCAGGCAGGCAAAGCGAGCAGTACTTC. The encoded protein is CASSLGAGRQSEQYF.

This sequence joins TRBV29-1 and TRBJ2-7; 8 bases match TRBD1. V lost 6 bases to trimming and J lost 4 bases; unmatched junction nucleotides: 14. Germline V gives CDR1 SQVTM, CDR2 ANQGSEA. CDR3 size: 15 residues. The CDR3, as DNA: TGCAGCGTAACCTGGGTTCGGACAGGGAATTACGAGCAGTACTTC. It codes for CSVTWVRTGNYEQYF.

The table lists this clonotype with a few counts. This rearrangement joins TRBV29-1 to TRBJ1-4; 7 bases line up with TRBD1. This CDR3 region has 16 residues. The ends lost 4 bases at V and 5 bases at J; junction bases unmatched: 13. CDR1 and CDR2 from the germline V gene are SQVTM and ANQGSEA. In DNA, the CDR3 is TGCAGCGTTGGCACGGGTGGGACAGCCAGAAATGAAAAACTGTTTTTT. Amino acid sequence: CSVGTGGTARNEKLFF.

The sample holds a few counts of this clonotype. The chain is built from TRBV29-1 and TRBJ2-2, with 8 positions matching TRBD2. The CDR3 has 15 residues. J was trimmed by 1 base and V by 4 bases; bases with no gene match: 5. Germline CDR1 and CDR2: SQVTM and ANQGSEA. CDR3 region: CSVVKAGENTGELFF. The CDR3, as DNA: TGCAGCGTTGTTAAAGCGGGAGAGAACACCGGGGAGCTGTTTTTT.

The chain uses TRBV20-1 and TRBJ2-7, with 7 nucleotides matching TRBD1. Per germline, CDR1 DFQATT and CDR2 SNEGSKA (reference sequence). V dropped 6 bases and J dropped 2; count of bases not matched to a gene: 4. The CDR3 spans 12 residues. This CDR3 reads CSARDRPYEQYF. DNA for the CDR3: TGCAGTGCCCGGGACAGACCCTACGAGCAGTACTTC.

V gene TRBV6-6 combines with J gene TRBJ1-5; no clear D. CDR1 and CDR2 from the germline V gene are MNHNY and SVGAGI (reference sequence). The V end lost 7 bases, the J end lost 1 base, and 14 bases lay between the germline ends. The CDR3 is 15 amino acids. CDR3 sequence (DNA): TGTGCCAGCACTTCGTGGAGAGGAAGCAATCAGCCCCAGCATTTT. It specifies CASTSWRGSNQPQHF.

Only a few counts were recorded for this clonotype. V usage is TRBV12-3 or TRBV12-4 and J usage is TRBJ2-7, with TRBD1 matching 7 bases. The length of the CDR3 is 15 residues. Trimming took 2 bases from V and 5 from J; bases not matched to a gene: 9. In DNA form, the CDR3 reads TGTGCCAGCAGTTTACTGACAGGGTTTGGTCACGAGCAGTACTTC. It yields the protein CASSLLTGFGHEQYF.